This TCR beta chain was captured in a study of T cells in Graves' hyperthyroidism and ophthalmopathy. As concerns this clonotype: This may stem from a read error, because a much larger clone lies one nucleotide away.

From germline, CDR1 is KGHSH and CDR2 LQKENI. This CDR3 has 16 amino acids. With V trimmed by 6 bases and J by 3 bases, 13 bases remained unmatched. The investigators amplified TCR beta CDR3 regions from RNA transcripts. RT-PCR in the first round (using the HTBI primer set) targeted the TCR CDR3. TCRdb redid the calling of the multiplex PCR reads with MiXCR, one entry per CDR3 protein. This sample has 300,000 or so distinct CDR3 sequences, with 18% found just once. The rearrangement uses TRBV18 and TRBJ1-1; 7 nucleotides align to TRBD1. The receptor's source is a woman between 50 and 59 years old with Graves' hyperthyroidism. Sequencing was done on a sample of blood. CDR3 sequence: CASSPRDRVSYTEAFF. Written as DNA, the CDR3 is TGTGCCAGCTCCCCCCGTGACAGGGTTTCGTACACTGAAGCTTTCTTT.